This T cell receptor beta chain was identified during a study of shared clonotypes between healthy human individuals. As for this clone: What it recognizes is unknown.

Generated by immunoSEQ multiplex PCR, the TCRdb table keeps only in-frame clones and is missing some. The profile covers over a million clones, with around 78% appearing a single time and roughly 0.57% taken by the ten largest. The donors were all Caucasian adults (living in Nashville, Tennessee). The study separated CD4+ cells into CD45RA+ naive and CD45RA-negative memory subsets. The CDR3 totals 12 residues. Germline V gene lookup returns CDR1 SQVTM and CDR2 ANQGSEA. V gave up 7 bases and J gave up 6 bases; unmatched junction bases: 9. Points from the study as a whole: The genetic and exposure-history diversity represented was limited by few donors.

Material: memory CD4+ T cells from PBMCs. Subset indicated: CD45RA-negative fraction. This chain joins TRBV29-1 and TRBJ2-7; TRBD2 matches at 7 bases. This sequence originates from a young man in good health. Some clones in this sample may be carry-over from other donors' samples. The DNA of the CDR3 is TGCAGCGCGGAGACTAGCTTAGGCGAGCAGTACTTC. This translates into CSAETSLGEQYF.